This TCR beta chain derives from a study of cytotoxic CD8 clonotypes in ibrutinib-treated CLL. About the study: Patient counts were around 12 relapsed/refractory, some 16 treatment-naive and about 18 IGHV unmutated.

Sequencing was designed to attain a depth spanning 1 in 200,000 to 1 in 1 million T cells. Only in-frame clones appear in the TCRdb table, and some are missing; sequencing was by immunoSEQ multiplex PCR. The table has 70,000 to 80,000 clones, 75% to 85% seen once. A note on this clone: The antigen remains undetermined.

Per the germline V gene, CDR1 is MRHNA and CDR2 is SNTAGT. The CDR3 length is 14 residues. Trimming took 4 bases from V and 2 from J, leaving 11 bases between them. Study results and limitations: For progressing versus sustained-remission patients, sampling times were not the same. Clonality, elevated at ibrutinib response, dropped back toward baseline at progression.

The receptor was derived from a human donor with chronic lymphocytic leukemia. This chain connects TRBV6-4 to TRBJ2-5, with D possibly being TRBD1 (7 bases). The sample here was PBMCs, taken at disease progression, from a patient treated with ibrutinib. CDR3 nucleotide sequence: TGTGCCAGCAGTGCGCAGGGGGGACAAGAGACCCAGTACTTC. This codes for CASSAQGGQETQYF.